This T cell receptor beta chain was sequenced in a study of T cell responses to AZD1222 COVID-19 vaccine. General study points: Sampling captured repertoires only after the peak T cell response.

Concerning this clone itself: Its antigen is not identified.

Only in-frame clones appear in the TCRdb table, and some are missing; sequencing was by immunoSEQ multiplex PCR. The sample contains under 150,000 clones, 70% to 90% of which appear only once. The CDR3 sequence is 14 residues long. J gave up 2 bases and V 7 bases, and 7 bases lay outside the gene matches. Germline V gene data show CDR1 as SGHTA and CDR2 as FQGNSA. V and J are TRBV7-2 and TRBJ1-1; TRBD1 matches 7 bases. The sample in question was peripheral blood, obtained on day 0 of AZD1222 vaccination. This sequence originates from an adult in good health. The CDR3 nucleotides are TGTGCCAGCAAAGGGGGCGGAGTAAACACTGAAGCTTTCTTT. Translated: CASKGGGVNTEAFF. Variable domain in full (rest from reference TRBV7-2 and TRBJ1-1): GAGVSQSPSNKVTEKGKDVELRCDPISGHTALYWYRQSLGQGLEFLIYFQGNSAPDKSGLPSDRFSAERTGGSVSTLTIQRTQQEDSAVYLCASKGGGVNTEAFFGQGTRLTVV.